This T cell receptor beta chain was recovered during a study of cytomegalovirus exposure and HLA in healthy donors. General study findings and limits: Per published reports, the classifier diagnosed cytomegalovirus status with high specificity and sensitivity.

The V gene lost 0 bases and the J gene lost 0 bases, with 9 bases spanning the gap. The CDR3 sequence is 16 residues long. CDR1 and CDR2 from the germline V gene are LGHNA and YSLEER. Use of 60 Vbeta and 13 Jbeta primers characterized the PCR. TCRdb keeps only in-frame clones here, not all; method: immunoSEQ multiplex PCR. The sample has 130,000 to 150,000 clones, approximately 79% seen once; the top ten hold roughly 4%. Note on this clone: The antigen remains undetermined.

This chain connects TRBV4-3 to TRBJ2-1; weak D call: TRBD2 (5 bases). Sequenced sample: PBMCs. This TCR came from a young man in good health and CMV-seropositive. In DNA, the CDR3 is TGCGCCAGCAGCCAAGACAGCGGAAGCTCCTACAATGAGCAGTTCTTC. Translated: CASSQDSGSSYNEQFF.